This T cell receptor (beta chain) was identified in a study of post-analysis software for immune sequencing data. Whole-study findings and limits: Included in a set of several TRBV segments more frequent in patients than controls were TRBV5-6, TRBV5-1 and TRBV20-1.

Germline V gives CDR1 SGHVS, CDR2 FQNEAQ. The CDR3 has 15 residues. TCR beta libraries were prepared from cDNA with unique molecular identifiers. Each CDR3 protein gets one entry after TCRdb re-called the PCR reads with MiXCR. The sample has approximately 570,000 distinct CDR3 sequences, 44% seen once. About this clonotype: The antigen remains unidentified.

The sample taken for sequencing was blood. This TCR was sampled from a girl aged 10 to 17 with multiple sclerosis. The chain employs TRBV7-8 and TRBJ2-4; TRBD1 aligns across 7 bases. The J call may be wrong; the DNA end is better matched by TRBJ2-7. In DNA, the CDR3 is TGTGCCAGCAGCTTAGAGAGGGGGCGGCCCTACGAGCAGTACTTC. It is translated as CASSLERGRPYEQYF.